These T cell receptor beta chains were read from a single sample in a study of T cell changes during pregnancy in multiple sclerosis. TCRdb's table, derived via immunoSEQ multiplex PCR, lists solely in-frame clones and lacks some. The sample lists some 110,000 clones, about 94% occurring once. The input for sequencing was peripheral blood, taken in the third trimester of pregnancy. The receptors here all came from a female donor with multiple sclerosis, enrolled in a pregnancy study. The CDR3 runs from the conserved cysteine through the conserved F or W. The D gene is left open where the match is weak. Part of the rows lack a size; the others show once, few, many or a class for expanded clones.

d_call	cdr3_length	clone_size	j_call	v_call	cdr3_nt	cdr3_aa
-	14	-	TRBJ1-4	TRBV30	TGTGCCTGGAGTGCGGCGGGGGCTAATGAAAAACTGTTTTTT	CAWSAAGANEKLFF
-	14	-	TRBJ2-7	TRBV30	TGTGCCTGGGGGCTTCCAGGAAGTGTCCACGAGCAGTACTTC	CAWGLPGSVHEQYF
TRBD2	16	-	TRBJ2-1	TRBV19	TGTGCCAGTAATTCTATGACTAGCGGGGGATACAATGAGCAGTTCTTC	CASNSMTSGGYNEQFF
TRBD1	14	few	TRBJ1-1	TRBV19	TGTGCCAGTACCCGGGACAGGGCGAGGGCTGAAGCTTTCTTT	CASTRDRARAEAFF
-	12	-	TRBJ1-2	TRBV29-1	TGCAGCGCCGAACCTCAGGTCTATGGCTACACCTTC	CSAEPQVYGYTF
-	15	-	TRBJ1-2	TRBV7-2	TGTGCCAGCAGCCGACCACAGGGTTTTAACTATGGCTACACCTTC	CASSRPQGFNYGYTF
-	15	-	TRBJ1-2	TRBV27	TGTGCCAGCAGTTTATTGGGGGCCGGTAACTATGGCTACACCTTC	CASSLLGAGNYGYTF
-	12	-	TRBJ2-1	TRBV6-5	TGTGCCAGCAGTTACGGTAGCTATGAGCAGTTCTTC	CASSYGSYEQFF
-	13	-	TRBJ2-1	TRBV2	TGTGCCAGCAGTCCTACAGGGTACAATGAGCAGTTCTTC	CASSPTGYNEQFF
-	14	-	TRBJ1-1	TRBV5-1	TGCGCCAGCAGCTTAAACTCAGGATGGACTGAAGCTTTCTTT	CASSLNSGWTEAFF
-	13	-	TRBJ2-5	TRBV14	TGTGCCAGCAGCCAATTCCCAGGGGATGGCCAGTACTTC	CASSQFPGDGQYF
-	14	-	TRBJ2-3	TRBV6-1	TGTGCCAGCAGTGAACAGGCCCACACAGATACGCAGTATTTT	CASSEQAHTDTQYF
TRBD1	14	once	TRBJ1-2	TRBV19	TGTGCCAGTAGTAGGGACAGGGGATTGTATGGCTACACCTTC	CASSRDRGLYGYTF
-	14	once	TRBJ2-5	TRBV7-6	TGTGCCAGCAGCCCAGAGGGAGTGGGGGAGACCCAGTACTTC	CASSPEGVGETQYF
-	12	-	TRBJ1-2	TRBV5-6	TGTGCCAGCCGGCGGGCGACCTATGGCTACACCTTC	CASRRATYGYTF
TRBD2	14	-	TRBJ2-3	TRBV5-4	TGTGCCAGCAGCGGACTAGCGGCCACAGATACGCAGTATTTT	CASSGLAATDTQYF
-	15	-	TRBJ1-1	TRBV5-8	TGTGCCAGCAGCTTGCGGGGGACGGGAAACACTGAAGCTTTCTTT	CASSLRGTGNTEAFF
TRBD1	15	-	TRBJ1-2	TRBV6-5	TGTGCCAGCGGCTCCCCGGACAGGGGAGGTAGGGGCTACACCTTC	CASGSPDRGGRGYTF
TRBD2	15	-	TRBJ2-5	TRBV9	TGTGCCAGCAGCGTAGGGGGCGGGAGGGGCGAGACCCAGTACTTC	CASSVGGGRGETQYF
-	11	-	TRBJ1-2	TRBV2	TGTGCCACCCCAGGTTTGGGTGGCTACACCTTC	CATPGLGGYTF
TRBD1	18	-	TRBJ2-2	TRBV11-2	TGTGCCAGCAGCTCAATCCGTGGGGACAGGGAGAACACCGGGGAGCTGTTTTTT	CASSSIRGDRENTGELFF
TRBD2	14	once	TRBJ2-1	TRBV7-2	TGTGCCAGCAGCCAGGGACTAGGTTACAATGAGCAGTTCTTC	CASSQGLGYNEQFF